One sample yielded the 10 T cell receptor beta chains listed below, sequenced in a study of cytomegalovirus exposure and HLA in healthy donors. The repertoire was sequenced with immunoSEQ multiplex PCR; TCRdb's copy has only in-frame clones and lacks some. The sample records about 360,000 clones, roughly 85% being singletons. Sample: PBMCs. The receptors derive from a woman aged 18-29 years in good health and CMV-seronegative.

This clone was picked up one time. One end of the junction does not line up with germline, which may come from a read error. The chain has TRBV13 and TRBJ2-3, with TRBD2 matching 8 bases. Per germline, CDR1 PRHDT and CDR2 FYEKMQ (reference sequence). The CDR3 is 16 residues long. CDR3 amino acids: CASSWRSGSSRDTQYF. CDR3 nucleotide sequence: TGTGCCAGCAGCTGGCGGAGCGGGAGCAGCAGAGATACGCAGTATTTT.

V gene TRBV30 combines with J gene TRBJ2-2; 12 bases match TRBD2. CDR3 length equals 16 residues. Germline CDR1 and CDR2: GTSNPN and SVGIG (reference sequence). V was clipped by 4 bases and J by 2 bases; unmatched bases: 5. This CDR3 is CAWNGLAGPNTGELFF. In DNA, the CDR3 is TGTGCCTGGAATGGACTAGCGGGACCCAACACCGGGGAGCTGTTTTTT.

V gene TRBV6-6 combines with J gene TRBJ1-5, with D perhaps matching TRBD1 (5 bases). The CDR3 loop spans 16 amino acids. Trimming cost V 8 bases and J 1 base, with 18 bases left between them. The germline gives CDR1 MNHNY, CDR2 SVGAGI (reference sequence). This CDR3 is CASHPGRGGSNQPQHF. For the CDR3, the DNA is TGTGCCAGCCATCCCGGACGGGGGGGAAGCAATCAGCCCCAGCATTTT.

The CDR3 is CASSPTSGRMFFETQYF. DNA for the CDR3: TGCGCCAGCAGCCCAACTAGCGGGAGGATGTTTTTCGAGACCCAGTACTTC. The genes are TRBV5-1 and TRBJ2-5, with 12 positions matching TRBD2. Germline V gives CDR1 SGHRS, CDR2 YFSETQ. The J segment lost 5 bases and the V segment lost 4 bases, leaving 12 bases of the junction unmatched. This CDR3 spans 17 amino acids. Complete variable domain (other parts from reference TRBV5-1 and TRBJ2-5): KAGVTQTPRYLIKTRGQQVTLSCSPISGHRSVSWYQQTPGQGLQFLFEYFSETQRNKGNFPGRFSGRQFSNSRSEMNVSTLELGDSALYLCASSPTSGRMFFETQYFGPGTRLLVL.

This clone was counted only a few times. CDR3 coding DNA: TGCGCCAGCAGTCACCCGCGGGGCAATCAGCCCCAGCATTTT. This gives the protein CASSHPRGNQPQHF. This sequence joins TRBV23-1 and TRBJ1-5; unclear D gene. TRBV23-1 counts as an open reading frame of uncertain function. The CDR3 length is 14 residues. The V gene lost 3 bases and the J gene lost 2 bases, with 8 bases spanning the gap.

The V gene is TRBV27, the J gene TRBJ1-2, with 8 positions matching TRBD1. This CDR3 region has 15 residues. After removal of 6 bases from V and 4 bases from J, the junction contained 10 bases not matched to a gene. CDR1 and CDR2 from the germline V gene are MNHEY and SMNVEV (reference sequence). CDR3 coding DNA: TGTGCCAGCAGGGAAGCAGGGGGCTCTGGCTATGGCTACACCTTC. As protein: CASREAGGSGYGYTF.

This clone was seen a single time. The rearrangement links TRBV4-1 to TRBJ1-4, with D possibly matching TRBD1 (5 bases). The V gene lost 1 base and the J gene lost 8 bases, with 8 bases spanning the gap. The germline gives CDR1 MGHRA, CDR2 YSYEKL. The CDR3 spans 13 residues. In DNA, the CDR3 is TGCGCCAGCAGCCAAGCCTGGACAGAAAAACTGTTTTTT. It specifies CASSQAWTEKLFF.

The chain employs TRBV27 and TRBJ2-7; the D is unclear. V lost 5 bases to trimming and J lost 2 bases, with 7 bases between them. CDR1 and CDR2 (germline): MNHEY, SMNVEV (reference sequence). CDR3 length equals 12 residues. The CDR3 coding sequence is TGTGCCAGCAGTCCTGGGCCCTACGAGCAGTACTTC. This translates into CASSPGPYEQYF.

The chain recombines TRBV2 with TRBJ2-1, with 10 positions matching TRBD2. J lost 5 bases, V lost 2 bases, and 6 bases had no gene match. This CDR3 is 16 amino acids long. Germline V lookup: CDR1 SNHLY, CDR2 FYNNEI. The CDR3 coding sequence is TGTGCCAGCAGTGAAATAGGACTAGCGGCCGACAATGAGCAGTTCTTC. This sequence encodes CASSEIGLAADNEQFF.

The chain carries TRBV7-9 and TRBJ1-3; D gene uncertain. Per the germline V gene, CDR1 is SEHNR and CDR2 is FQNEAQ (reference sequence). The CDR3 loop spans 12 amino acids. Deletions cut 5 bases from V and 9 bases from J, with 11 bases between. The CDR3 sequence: CASSDSAITIYF. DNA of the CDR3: TGTGCCAGCAGCGACTCAGCCATCACCATATATTTT.